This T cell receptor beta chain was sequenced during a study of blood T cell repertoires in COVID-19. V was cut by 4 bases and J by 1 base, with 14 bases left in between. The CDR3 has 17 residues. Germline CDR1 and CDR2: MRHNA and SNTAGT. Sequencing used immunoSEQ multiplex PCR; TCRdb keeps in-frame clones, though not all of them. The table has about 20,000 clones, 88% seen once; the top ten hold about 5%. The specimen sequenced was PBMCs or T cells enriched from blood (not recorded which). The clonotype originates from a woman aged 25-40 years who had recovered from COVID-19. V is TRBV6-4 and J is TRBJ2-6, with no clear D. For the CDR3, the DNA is TGTGCCAGCAGTGGGAACCGGGTGGATTCTGGGGCCAACGTCCTGACTTTC. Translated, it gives CASSGNRVDSGANVLTF.